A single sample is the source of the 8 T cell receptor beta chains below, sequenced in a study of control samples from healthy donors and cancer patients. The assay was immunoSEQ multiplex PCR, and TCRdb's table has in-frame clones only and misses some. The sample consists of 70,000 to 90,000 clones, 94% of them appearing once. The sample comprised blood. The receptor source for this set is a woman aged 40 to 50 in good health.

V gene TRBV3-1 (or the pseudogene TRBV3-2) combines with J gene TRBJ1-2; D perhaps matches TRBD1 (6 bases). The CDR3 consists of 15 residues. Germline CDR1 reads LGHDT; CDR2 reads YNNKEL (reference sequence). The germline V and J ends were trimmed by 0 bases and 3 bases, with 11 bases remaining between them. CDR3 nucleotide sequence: TGTGCCAGCAGCCAAGATCCGGGGGCAGACTATGGCTACACCTTC. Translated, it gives CASSQDPGADYGYTF.

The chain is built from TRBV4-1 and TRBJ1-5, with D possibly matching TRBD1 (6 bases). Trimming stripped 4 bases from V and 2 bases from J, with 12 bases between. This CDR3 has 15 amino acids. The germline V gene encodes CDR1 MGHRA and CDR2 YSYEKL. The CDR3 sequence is CASSRVDRGNQPQHF. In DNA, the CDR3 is TGCGCCAGCAGCCGGGTGGACAGAGGCAATCAGCCCCAGCATTTT.

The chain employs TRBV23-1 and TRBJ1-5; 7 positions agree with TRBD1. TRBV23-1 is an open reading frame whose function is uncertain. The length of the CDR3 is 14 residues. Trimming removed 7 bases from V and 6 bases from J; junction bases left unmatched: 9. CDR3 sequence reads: CASTGTARGQPQHF. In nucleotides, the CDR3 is TGCGCCAGCACCGGGACAGCGCGAGGTCAGCCCCAGCATTTT.

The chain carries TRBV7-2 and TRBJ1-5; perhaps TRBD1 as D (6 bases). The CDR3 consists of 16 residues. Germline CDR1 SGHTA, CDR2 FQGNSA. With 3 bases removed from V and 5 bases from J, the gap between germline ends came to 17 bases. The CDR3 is CASSFFGGPGDQPQHF. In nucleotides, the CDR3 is TGTGCCAGCAGCTTTTTTGGGGGCCCTGGGGATCAGCCCCAGCATTTT.

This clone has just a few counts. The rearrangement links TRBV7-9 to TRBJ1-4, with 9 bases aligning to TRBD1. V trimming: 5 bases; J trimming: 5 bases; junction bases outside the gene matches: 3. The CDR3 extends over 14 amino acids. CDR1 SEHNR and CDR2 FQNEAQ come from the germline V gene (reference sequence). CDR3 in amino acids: CASSRTGANEKLFF. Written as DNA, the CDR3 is TGTGCCAGCAGCCGGACAGGGGCAAATGAAAAACTGTTTTTT.

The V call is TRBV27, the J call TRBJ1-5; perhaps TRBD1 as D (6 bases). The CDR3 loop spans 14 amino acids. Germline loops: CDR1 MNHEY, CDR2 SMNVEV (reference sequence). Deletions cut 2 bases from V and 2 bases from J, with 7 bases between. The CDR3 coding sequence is TGTGCCAGCAGTTTAAGACAGGGCAATCAGCCCCAGCATTTT. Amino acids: CASSLRQGNQPQHF.

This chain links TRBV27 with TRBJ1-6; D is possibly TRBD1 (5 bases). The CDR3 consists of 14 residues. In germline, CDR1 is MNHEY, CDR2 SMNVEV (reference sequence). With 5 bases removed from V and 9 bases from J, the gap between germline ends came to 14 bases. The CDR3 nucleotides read TGTGCCAGCAGTCCCAGGGAAGGGGTTTCACCCCTCCACTTT. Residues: CASSPREGVSPLHF.

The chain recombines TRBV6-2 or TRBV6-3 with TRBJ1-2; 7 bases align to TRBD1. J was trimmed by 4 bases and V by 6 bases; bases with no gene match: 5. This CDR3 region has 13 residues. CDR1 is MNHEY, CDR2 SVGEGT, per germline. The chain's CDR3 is CASSPTGTYGYTF. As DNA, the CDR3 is TGTGCCAGCAGCCCGACAGGGACCTATGGCTACACCTTC.